This T cell receptor (beta chain) is from a study of cytomegalovirus exposure and HLA in healthy donors (dated by TCRdb to the late 2010s). Notes on the research overall: An earlier analysis of around 600 of the donors reported approximately 270 Gb of sequence data and 100 million to 130 million unique TCR beta sequences from some 180 million T cells. An early release that covered fewer than 800 HLA-typed donors contained around 300 gigabases of sequencing data and tens of millions of unique TCR sequences. Among the roughly 370 genotyped donors, more than 70% belonged to the genetic ancestry cluster associated with self-reported Caucasian donors. The study aimed to test whether cataloging public T cell receptors could reveal signatures of past pathogen exposure. The T cell repertoires of under 750 subjects were profiled by immunosequencing and related to cytomegalovirus serostatus. In addition to the first cohort of about 650 subjects, a separate validation cohort of 100 to 150 different subjects was used. High-throughput TCR immunosequencing, statistical association of individual TCRs with disease status, and machine learning were combined to predict cytomegalovirus infection status. A later analysis re-examined previously published TCR beta repertoires from 500 to 700 donors and added high-resolution HLA genotyping to investigate patterns of TCR occurrence. In the later analysis, no new phenotypic data were used to find candidate immune exposures; instead, reliance was placed on TCR beta sequences and their occurrence across donors. In an earlier analysis of a few hundred of the donors, high-throughput TCR beta sequencing was used to judge whether each TCR beta V gene segment behaved as functional or pseudogenic. Donor age, sex, ethnicity and CMV serostatus were collected together with the repertoire data. A later genetic analysis took genome-wide SNP genotypes for about 65% of the 666 donors and used that subset as a discovery cohort. All discovery cohort repertoires had been generated using a single sequencing platform. HLA typing covered class I and class II loci at four-digit resolution. The number of donors typed differed by locus, with about 629-640 for A, B, C, DRB1 and DQB1, around 560 for DQA1, 606 for DPA1, and 472 for DPB1. A handful of DR-DQ haplotypes were handled as single units for association and clustering because linkage in the cohort was strong. On average, around 240,000 unique TCR beta nucleotide sequences were sequenced per donor among 300 to 500 genotyped donors of the cohort, with roughly 18% of those sequences being non-productive. Study-wide conclusions, independent of this receptor: Compared with the 666-donor mean, donors in an Asian-associated ancestry cluster had fewer N-insertions in productive TCRs, according to a later genetic analysis. Across donors, most TCR sequences were observed very rarely, whereas some public TCRs were present in many individuals. A later analysis associated 15,000 to 20,000 TCR beta sequences with specific HLA alleles at a false discovery rate of 0.05. Because counts were too low, 15 or so rarely observed V segments, including chromosome 9 orphons, were excluded from the earlier analysis of about 500 of the donors. Because HLA typing was unavailable for some donors at each locus, only the typed subset was used in association tests. The 87-base-pair reads could not distinguish some IMGT-functional V segments, including TRBV6-2 and TRBV6-3, so those segments were excluded. An association between a missense DCLRE1C variant and V-gene and J-gene trimming of TCR beta chains was found in a later genetic analysis and replicated in an independent cohort. Presence/absence analyses assumed roughly uniform sequencing depth across donors, an assumption that may not hold. In a later analysis, HLA-associated TCR beta chains were found to be more clonally expanded and to have lower generation probabilities than equally common non-associated chains. In this cohort, only TCR beta chains were sequenced, and detectable features were limited by the absence of alpha or paired-chain data. In an earlier analysis of under 600 of the donors, most TCR beta V segments were observed in productive rearrangements about 90% or about 30% of the time, broadly matching IMGT annotations. Most CMV-associated TCR beta chains appeared to be HLA-restricted in a later analysis, and the HLA associations seemed to be driven largely by CMV exposure. Immune exposure information for the cohort was limited to CMV serostatus. According to the authors, the approach could potentially be generalized to other disease states and immunological phenotypes. The sequencing pipeline was judged likely to have produced a cluster of highly shared sequence variants as a technical artifact. In a later analysis, TCR association rates were found to vary across HLA loci, with the most associated TCRs seen for DRB1 alleles and the fewest for HLA-C alleles. Cytomegalovirus status was reported to be diagnosed by the classifier with high specificity and sensitivity in both the original and validation cohorts. Several of the top co-occurrence clusters appeared to be linked to parvovirus B19, influenza, CMV and Epstein-Barr virus, according to a later analysis. The study listed approximately 160 TCR beta chains as associated with cytomegalovirus. In vitro tests confirmed that a few of the cytomegalovirus-associated TCR beta chains recognize cytomegalovirus antigens. A further reported finding was that TCR beta sequences accurately predicted the HLA-A and HLA-B alleles for most subjects in the first cohort. Strong co-occurrence of HLA alleles, especially DR and DQ, made assigning TCR associations to individual alleles difficult. Correlated functional status among segregating V segments might reflect linkage disequilibrium, but an unknown experimental factor could not be ruled out.

The library was generated by the immunoSEQ multiplex PCR assay. For the multiplex PCR, a mixture combining 60 forward primers for TCR Vbeta segments and 13 reverse primers for TCR Jbeta segments was used. The CDR3 region of rearranged TCR beta genes was amplified from genomic DNA by a multiplex PCR assay. Amplified TCR beta libraries were sequenced as 87-base-pair reads on the Illumina HiSeq System. On the authors' methods: Across the 640 or so repertoires, a later analysis counted some 80 million unique TCR beta chains, 9 million to 14 million of which were shared by at least two donors. Raw reads were error-corrected and collapsed into unique sequences with a nearest-neighbor algorithm that merged closely related sequences to remove PCR and sequencing errors. Alignment of CDR3 sequences to IMGT reference sequences was used to assign V, D and J gene segments. For a sequence to be retained, a match of at least six nucleotides to both a V gene segment and a J gene segment was required. A rearrangement counted as productive if the CDR3 had no stop codons and remained in frame with V and J, and every other rearrangement counted as non-productive. CDR3 was defined by IMGT convention, running from the second conserved V-encoded cysteine to the conserved J-encoded phenylalanine. Sequences without an unambiguous match to a single V gene segment were excluded from the earlier analysis of approximately 560 of the donors. In an earlier analysis of around 600 of the donors, V segments were called functional above 56.7% productive rearrangements and were called segregating when the between-donor standard deviation exceeded 5%. A statistical classification framework was built to diagnose cytomegalovirus status from the catalog of TCR beta chain sequences. In a later analysis, V and J genes were assigned by comparing TCR nucleotide sequences against IMGT/GENE-DB human TR gene sequences. Using the TCRdist pipeline, a later analysis assigned CDR3 sequences along with most-parsimonious VDJ recombination scenarios. In a later analysis, every TCR beta chain was defined by the combination of its CDR3 amino acid sequence and its V-gene family, and reads without a unique V-gene family were dropped. To address suspected cross-contamination and a sequencing artifact, a later analysis removed around 600 highly shared, low-generation-probability nucleotide sequences. A later analysis calculated a clonal expansion index for each public chain from normalized within-repertoire ranks of inferred template counts. In a later analysis, generation probabilities were computed using a VDJ recombination model fitted to out-of-frame rearrangements, and the results were checked against IGoR. A later analysis scored TCR-TCR, TCR-HLA and TCR-CMV co-occurrence with hypergeometric tests, applying a repertoire-size bias correction to TCR pairs. False discovery rates were estimated in a later analysis by permuting HLA or CMV assignments 20 times. In a later analysis, co-occurring TCRs were grouped with DBSCAN, and TCRdist sequence similarity was added when clustering was performed within HLA-allele-positive subsets. Repertoires with fewer than 30,000 or more than 120,000 public chains, plus five repertoires with anomalous nucleotide sharing, were excluded from co-occurrence clustering. The source is immuneACCESS, and TCRdb retained only in-frame sequences with V and J called. Part of the clones is not carried over; for the studies checked, unresolved V genes explain less than half of this, and the remainder is unexplained. V and J calls and clone size come straight from that table; D and trimming were deduced from the DNA. The sample records 100,000 to 120,000 clones, more than 70% of which are singletons. Less than 3% of the sample rests with the top ten.

In total, about 650 healthy bone marrow donors made up the cohort. At the time of sampling, all cohort members were nominally healthy, though unrecorded immune exposures were likely present. The donor tested CMV seropositive, placing the donor among the approximately 290 seropositive members of the cohort. A peripheral blood sample was collected from each donor, and TCR beta sequencing was performed on peripheral blood mononuclear cells. The Qiagen DNeasy Blood Extraction Kit was used to extract genomic DNA from the blood cell samples. Concerning this clone itself: Its antigen specificity is not known. No much larger clone is present one base from it, and per-base qualities are unavailable.

As encoded in the germline V gene, CDR1 is MDHEN while CDR2 is SYDVKM. The cysteine opens and the phenylalanine closes a CDR3 of 16 amino acids. Only the CDR3 region is kept as DNA, spanning 48 bases read in frame from base 1. Germline trimming amounts to 7 bases on V and 3 bases on J, with 13 as the count of junction bases outside the gene matches. Sequences were obtained from PBMCs. The sequence joins TRBV28 to TRBJ2-7; 9 of the junction bases match TRBD1. The receptor comes from a woman between 55 and 75 years old in good health and CMV-seropositive. The CDR3 reads as follows: CASTRAAGQGIYEQYF. Here is the DNA: TGTGCCAGCACCCGTGCAGCGGGACAGGGTATCTACGAGCAGTACTTC.